This TCR beta chain appears in the sequencing data of a study of T-cell reconstitution after alpha-beta-depleted transplantation in children. It was with unique molecular identifiers that the TCRbeta library was prepared. TCRdb used MiXCR to reprocess the PCR reads, holding one entry per CDR3 protein. The table includes 90,000 to 100,000 distinct CDR3 sequences, about 22% detected once. Germline V gene lookup returns CDR1 SGHAT and CDR2 FQNNGV. V was cut by 5 bases and J by 3 bases, with 8 bases left in between. This CDR3 spans 13 amino acids. The chain joins TRBV11-2 to TRBJ1-5; D unclear. Sample: PBMCs, taken before TCRalphabeta/CD19-depleted stem cell transplant. This receptor was taken from a boy aged 2-9 years with acute lymphoblastic leukemia, due to receive a stem cell transplant. CDR3 sequence (DNA): TGTGCCAGCAGCCCGGACCTCAATCAGCCCCAGCATTTT. It yields the protein CASSPDLNQPQHF.